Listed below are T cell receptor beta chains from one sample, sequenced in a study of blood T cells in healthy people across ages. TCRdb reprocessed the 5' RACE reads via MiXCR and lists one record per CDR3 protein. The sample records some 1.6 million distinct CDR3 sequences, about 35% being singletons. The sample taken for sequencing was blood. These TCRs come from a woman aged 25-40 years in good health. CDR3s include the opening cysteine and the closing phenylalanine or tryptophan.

cdr3_aa: CASSQRTGLAKNIQYF
v_call: TRBV7-3
j_call: TRBJ2-4

cdr3_aa: CASSQDISSEQYF
v_call: TRBV4-1
j_call: TRBJ2-7

cdr3_aa: CASSPGWGSLTNGYTF
v_call: TRBV5-1
j_call: TRBJ1-2

cdr3_aa: CASSFPSIQETQYF
v_call: TRBV7-9
j_call: TRBJ2-5

cdr3_aa: CASSYSKGNGYTF
v_call: TRBV6-5
j_call: TRBJ1-2

cdr3_aa: CASRSSGGPGELFF
v_call: TRBV5-1
j_call: TRBJ2-2

cdr3_aa: CASSRTWTGDQETQYF
v_call: TRBV7-2
j_call: TRBJ2-5

cdr3_aa: CASSYRGQRTDTQYF
v_call: TRBV6-5
j_call: TRBJ2-3

cdr3_aa: CASSQDYMAGVVDTQYF
v_call: TRBV3-1
j_call: TRBJ2-3

cdr3_aa: CSARDGPGSQYF
v_call: TRBV20-1
j_call: TRBJ2-5

cdr3_aa: CASRLSVAGVSYNEQFF
v_call: TRBV6-1
j_call: TRBJ2-1